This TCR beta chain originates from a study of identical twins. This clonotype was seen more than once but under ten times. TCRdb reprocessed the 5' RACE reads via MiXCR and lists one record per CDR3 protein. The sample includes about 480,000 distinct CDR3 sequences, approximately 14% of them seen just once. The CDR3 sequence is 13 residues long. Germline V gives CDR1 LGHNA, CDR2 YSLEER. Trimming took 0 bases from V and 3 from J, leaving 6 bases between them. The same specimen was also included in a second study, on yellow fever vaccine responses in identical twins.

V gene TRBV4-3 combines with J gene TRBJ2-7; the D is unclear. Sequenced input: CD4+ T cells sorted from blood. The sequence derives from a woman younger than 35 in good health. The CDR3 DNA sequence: TGCGCCAGCAGCCAAGATCACAACTACGAGCAGTACTTC. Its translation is CASSQDHNYEQYF.